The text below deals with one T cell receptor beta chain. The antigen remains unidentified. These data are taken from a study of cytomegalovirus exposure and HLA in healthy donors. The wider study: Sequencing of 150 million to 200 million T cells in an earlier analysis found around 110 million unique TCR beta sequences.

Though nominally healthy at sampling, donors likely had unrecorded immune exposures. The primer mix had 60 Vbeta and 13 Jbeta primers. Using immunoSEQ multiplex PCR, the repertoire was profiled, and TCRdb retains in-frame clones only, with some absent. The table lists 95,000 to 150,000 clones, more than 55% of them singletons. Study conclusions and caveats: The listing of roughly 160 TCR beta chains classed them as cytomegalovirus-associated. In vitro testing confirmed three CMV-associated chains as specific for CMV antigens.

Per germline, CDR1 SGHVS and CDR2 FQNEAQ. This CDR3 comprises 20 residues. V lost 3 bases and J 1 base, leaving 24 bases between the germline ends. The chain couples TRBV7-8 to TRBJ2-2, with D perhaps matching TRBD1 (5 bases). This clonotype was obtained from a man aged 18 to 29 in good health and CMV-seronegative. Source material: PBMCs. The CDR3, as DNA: TGTGCCAGCAGCTTGGGCAGGACAACCCTGGCCAGCGAGAACACCGGGGAGCTGTTTTTT. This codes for CASSLGRTTLASENTGELFF.